Sequencing of this TCR beta chain was carried out in a study of shared clonotypes between healthy human individuals. Points from the study as a whole: Naive subsets generally exceeded memory subsets in estimated richness.

Concerning this clone itself: What it binds is not known. Within the sample, other DNA sequences also encode this same CDR3.

The repertoire was sequenced with immunoSEQ multiplex PCR; TCRdb's copy has only in-frame clones and lacks some. The sample holds about 960,000 clones, roughly 72% seen once. Germline trimming cut 1 base from V and 7 bases from J; bases unmatched to any gene: 4. Germline lookup yields CDR1 GTSNPN and CDR2 SVGIG (reference sequence). The CDR3 is made up of 14 amino acids. J is TRBJ1-5 and V is TRBV30; 10 positions match TRBD1. This sequence was found in a man younger than 35 in good health. The sample consisted of memory CD4+ T cells sorted from blood. Subset here: CD45RA-negative fraction. The CDR3 sequence: CAWSGGQGSQPQHF. CDR3 sequence (DNA): TGTGCCTGGAGTGGGGGACAGGGGAGCCAGCCCCAGCATTTT.